One and the same sample provided the 8 T cell receptor beta chains below, sequenced in a study of T cell responses to AZD1222 COVID-19 vaccine. The protocol was immunoSEQ multiplex PCR, while the TCRdb copy is restricted to in-frame clones and leaves out a portion. The table has roughly 150,000 clones, around 93% seen once. Sequencing used peripheral blood, obtained on day 0 of AZD1222 vaccination. The receptors were sampled from an adult in good health.

In this sample, this clone turned up once. The rearrangement links TRBV4-1 to TRBJ2-3; 8 bases map to TRBD1. V lost 0 bases, J lost 6 bases, and 14 bases stayed unmatched. CDR3 size: 18 residues. The germline gives CDR1 MGHRA, CDR2 YSYEKL. CDR3 in amino acids: CASSQDTTGGDSSDTQYF. Written as DNA, the CDR3 is TGCGCCAGCAGCCAAGACACCACAGGGGGTGATAGTTCGGATACGCAGTATTTT.

The chain carries TRBV4-1 and TRBJ2-2; D may be TRBD1 (6 bases). From germline, CDR1 is MGHRA and CDR2 YSYEKL. V was trimmed by 2 bases and J by 5 bases, leaving 9 bases between them. The CDR3 extends over 14 amino acids. The CDR3 loop is CASSQTRGTGELFF. The CDR3 DNA sequence: TGCGCCAGCAGCCAAACCAGGGGAACCGGGGAGCTGTTTTTT.

This clone is a singleton in its sample. The V gene is TRBV18, the J gene TRBJ2-7, with 12 bases fitting TRBD1. With 2 bases clipped from V and 4 bases from J, the junction kept 6 bases outside the gene matches. The CDR3 runs 16 residues. In germline, CDR1 is KGHSH, CDR2 LQKENI. CDR3: CASSPGGTGGAYEQYF. The DNA of the CDR3 is TGTGCCAGCTCACCAGGAGGGACAGGGGGCGCGTACGAGCAGTACTTC.

This CDR3 is CASSLLPPPAETQYF. CDR3 sequence (DNA): TGCGCCAGCAGCTTGCTGCCACCACCCGCAGAGACCCAGTACTTC. The chain uses TRBV5-1 and TRBJ2-5, with D uncertain. Trimming removed 1 base from V and 4 bases from J, with 14 bases in between. The CDR3 is made up of 15 amino acids. Germline V lookup: CDR1 SGHRS, CDR2 YFSETQ.

This rearrangement joins TRBV6-5 to TRBJ1-5; possibly TRBD1 for D (6 bases). Between the trimmed V and J ends, which lost 5 bases and 6 bases, there was a span of 11 bases. In germline, CDR1 is MNHEY, CDR2 SVGAGI. The CDR3 length is 13 residues. DNA of the CDR3: TGTGCCAGCAGTAGAGGACAGACTCAGCCCCAGCATTTT. Encoded protein: CASSRGQTQPQHF.

V usage is TRBV6-5 and J usage is TRBJ1-5; perhaps TRBD1 as D (6 bases). The CDR3 runs 16 residues. Germline CDR1 MNHEY, CDR2 SVGAGI. Trimming took 4 bases from V and 0 from J, leaving 13 bases between them. CDR3 nucleotide sequence: TGTGCCAGCAGTTCTTTTACAGGGATTAGCAATCAGCCCCAGCATTTT. Translated: CASSSFTGISNQPQHF.

V is TRBV5-1 and J is TRBJ2-7; the match to TRBD1 covers 8 bases. Germline V CDR1 and CDR2: SGHRS, YFSETQ. V shed 3 bases and J 3 bases; nucleotides not matched to a gene: 8. The CDR3 consists of 15 residues. In nucleotides, the CDR3 is TGCGCCAGCAGCTCGACCGGGACAGGCAACTACGAGCAGTACTTC. This sequence encodes CASSSTGTGNYEQYF. Full variable domain (rest looked up from reference TRBV5-1 and TRBJ2-7): KAGVTQTPRYLIKTRGQQVTLSCSPISGHRSVSWYQQTPGQGLQFLFEYFSETQRNKGNFPGRFSGRQFSNSRSEMNVSTLELGDSALYLCASSSTGTGNYEQYFGPGTRLTVT.

This chain uses TRBV9 with TRBJ2-5; 7 bases map to TRBD2. With V trimmed by 4 bases and J by 2 bases, 11 bases remained unmatched. CDR3 length: 16 residues. Per the germline V gene, CDR1 is SGDLS and CDR2 is YYNGEE. In DNA form, the CDR3 reads TGTGCCAGCAGCCCCACCCCTAGCGGAAATCAAGAGACCCAGTACTTC. Its protein product is CASSPTPSGNQETQYF.